Included here is one T cell receptor beta chain sequence, with context. Assay: immunoSEQ multiplex PCR; the TCRdb copy retains only in-frame clones and omits some. The sample includes 200,000 to 250,000 clones, approximately 86% seen only once; the top ten take roughly 4.9%. Cohort allocation depended upon clinical history that participants reported. Participants in the exposed group had met a COVID-19 case in the 2 weeks before joining the study. This record comes from a study of blood T cell repertoires in COVID-19. Input material: PBMCs or T cells enriched from blood (not recorded which). This sequence originates from a woman aged 30 to 39 who had been exposed to COVID-19.

The chain's CDR3 is CASSLLLNTEAFF. For the CDR3, the DNA is TGTGCCAGCAGCTTACTTTTGAACACTGAAGCTTTCTTT. The chain joins TRBV6-5 to TRBJ1-1, with D hard to call. CDR1 and CDR2 (germline): MNHEY, SVGAGI. This CDR3 region has 13 residues. V was pared by 6 bases and J by 0 bases, with 8 bases between.